The 26 T cell receptor beta chains in this list originate from one sample, sequenced in a study of T cells after yellow fever vaccination. A single record per CDR3 protein comes from TCRdb applying MiXCR to the 5' RACE reads. In the table there are 250,000 to 400,000 distinct CDR3 sequences, 3.5% to 5% of which are singletons. Sequencing used PBMCs, obtained 15 days after the yellow fever booster vaccination. These receptors were collected from a man aged 18 to 35 who received the YFV17D yellow fever vaccine.

This clonotype was seen a handful of times. The rearrangement joins TRBV4-2 to TRBJ1-2, with 8 bases aligning to TRBD1. CDR3 length equals 15 residues. Germline assignment: CDR1 LGHNA and CDR2 YNFKEQ. Germline trimming cut 0 bases from V and 9 bases from J; bases unmatched to any gene: 9. CDR3 loop: CASSQDGQGARSYTF. The DNA for the CDR3 is TGTGCCAGCAGCCAAGACGGCCAGGGGGCGCGAAGCTACACCTTC.

This clonotype showed up many times. The genes are TRBV7-8 and TRBJ2-1; a weak D match, TRBD1 (6 bases). Germline V gene lookup returns CDR1 SGHVS and CDR2 FQNEAQ. Trimming took off 8 bases at V and 9 bases at J, with 17 bases between the two ends. The CDR3 is 13 amino acids. The CDR3 protein is CASSDRPLGEQFF. CDR3 coding DNA: TGTGCCAGCTCCGACAGGCCCTTGGGTGAGCAGTTCTTC.

This clonotype has a count of ten or more. The rearrangement links TRBV27 to TRBJ1-4; D gene uncertain. Looked up from germline, CDR1 is MNHEY and CDR2 is SMNVEV (reference sequence). Trimming pared 4 bases from V and 8 bases from J, leaving 17 bases between. This CDR3 comprises 15 residues. The CDR3 spells CASSSLGEGEEKLFF. The CDR3 nucleotides read TGTGCCAGCAGTTCCCTCGGAGAGGGAGAGGAAAAACTGTTTTTT.

This clonotype has at least ten counts. The chain employs TRBV27 and TRBJ2-5, with 10 bases that match TRBD2. The V and J ends lost 6 bases and 4 bases, in that order; junction bases with no gene match: 11. CDR3 length: 16 residues. CDR1 is MNHEY and CDR2 is SMNVEV in the germline V gene (reference sequence). CDR3 DNA sequence: TGTGCCAGCAGCCCGTACCCTATAGCGGGGGGAGAGACCCAGTACTTC. Residues: CASSPYPIAGGETQYF.

This clonotype was counted many times. V is TRBV20-1 and J is TRBJ2-3; 13 nucleotides line up with TRBD2. V lost 6 bases, J lost 2 bases, and 5 bases stayed unmatched. The CDR3 sequence is 15 residues long. Germline CDR1 reads DFQATT; CDR2 reads SNEGSKA (reference sequence). Written as DNA, the CDR3 is TGCAGTGCCTTGGGGACTAGCGGGGTCACAGATACGCAGTATTTT. It is translated as CSALGTSGVTDTQYF.

The chain employs TRBV19 and TRBJ2-1; D may be TRBD1 (5 bases). This CDR3 comprises 13 residues. Germline lookup yields CDR1 LNHDA and CDR2 SQIVND (reference sequence). V lost 5 bases, J lost 7 bases, and 12 bases lay in between. CDR3 amino acids: CASSGQTGNEQFF. The CDR3 nucleotides are TGTGCCAGTAGTGGACAAACAGGTAATGAGCAGTTCTTC.

This clonotype was counted at least ten times. The rearrangement uses TRBV6-5 and TRBJ1-6; D gene ambiguous. V lost 7 bases to trimming and J lost 2 bases, with 15 bases between them. This CDR3 has 16 amino acids. Germline loops: CDR1 MNHEY, CDR2 SVGAGI. CDR3 in amino acids: CASTLGSQAYNSPLHF. The DNA for the CDR3 is TGTGCCAGCACCCTGGGCAGCCAAGCCTATAATTCACCCCTCCACTTT.

This clonotype appeared a few times. This chain connects TRBV9 to TRBJ2-1, with D possibly TRBD1 on 5 matching bases. This CDR3 spans 15 amino acids. CDR1 and CDR2 from the germline V gene are SGDLS and YYNGEE. Trimming cost V 4 bases and J 4 bases, with 15 bases left between them. The CDR3 sequence is CASSSPATDYNEQFF. CDR3 in DNA: TGTGCCAGCAGCTCCCCGGCGACAGATTACAATGAGCAGTTCTTC.

The rearrangement uses TRBV7-9 and TRBJ1-1, with D possibly TRBD1 on 5 matching bases. Germline CDR1 SEHNR, CDR2 FQNEAQ (reference sequence). V lost 4 bases and J 1 base, leaving 13 bases between the germline ends. The CDR3 length is 15 residues. CDR3 protein: CASSSGTSGNTEAFF. For the CDR3, the DNA is TGTGCCAGCAGCTCGGGGACTTCAGGGAACACTGAAGCTTTCTTT.

This clonotype came up a few times. The chain uses TRBV7-2 and TRBJ2-3, with TRBD2 matching over 11 bases. Germline V gene sequence: CDR1 SGHTA, CDR2 FQGNSA. J was trimmed by 1 base and V by 2 bases; bases with no gene match: 5. The CDR3 covers 17 residues. In DNA form, the CDR3 reads TGTGCCAGCAGCTTAACCCCGGGACTAGCGGGCACAGATACGCAGTATTTT. Amino acids: CASSLTPGLAGTDTQYF.

This clonotype was seen many times. The chain links TRBV4-3 to TRBJ1-1; tentative D call: TRBD1 (6 bases). Trimming cost V 6 bases and J 8 bases, with 16 bases left between them. CDR3 length equals 13 residues. CDR1 and CDR2 from the germline V gene are LGHNA and YSLEER. The CDR3 DNA reads as TGCGCCAGCAGGAAATCGGGGGCTACCGAAGCTTTCTTT. It encodes CASRKSGATEAFF.

This clonotype was seen a few times. This chain uses TRBV6-5 with TRBJ2-5, with D uncertain. Germline V gives CDR1 MNHEY, CDR2 SVGAGI. The CDR3 is 14 residues long. V gave up 0 bases and J gave up 5 bases, with 10 bases separating them. The CDR3 DNA is TGTGCCAGCAGTTACTCCGGGCCTGGGGAGACCCAGTACTTC. Amino acids: CASSYSGPGETQYF.

This clonotype was picked up a small number of times. The chain has TRBV20-1 and TRBJ1-2; perhaps TRBD1 as D (5 bases). Germline CDR1 is DFQATT and CDR2 is SNEGSKA (reference sequence). Trimming took 0 bases from V and 0 from J, leaving 11 bases between them. This CDR3 contains 15 residues. For the CDR3, the DNA is TGCAGTGCTAGAGATCTCACAGGCCCTAACTATGGCTACACCTTC. Translated, it gives CSARDLTGPNYGYTF.

In its sample, this clonotype was seen many times. The chain couples TRBV9 to TRBJ2-7; TRBD2 is a possible D gene (5 bases). Germline V gives CDR1 SGDLS, CDR2 YYNGEE. V was trimmed by 7 bases and J by 0 bases, leaving 23 bases between them. The CDR3 covers 17 residues. The CDR3 sequence: CASETGADDVYSYEQYV. CDR3 nucleotides: TGTGCCAGCGAGACTGGAGCGGATGACGTTTACTCCTACGAGCAGTACGTC.

This clonotype turned up a few times. Here the CDR3 reads CASSDILLRYGYTF. CDR3 nucleotide sequence: TGTGCCAGCAGCGACATCCTCTTACGTTATGGCTACACCTTC. This chain uses TRBV7-9 with TRBJ1-2; D remains unclear. There are 14 residues in the CDR3. The V end was cut by 5 bases, the J end by 5 bases, with 15 bases between. CDR1 and CDR2 (germline): SEHNR, FQNEAQ (reference sequence).

This clonotype was counted only a few times. This chain connects TRBV11-2 to TRBJ2-3; no firm D call. In germline, CDR1 is SGHAT, CDR2 FQNNGV. The CDR3 sequence is 15 residues long. Between the trimmed V and J ends, which lost 6 bases and 2 bases, there was a span of 15 bases. CDR3 residues: CASRHSNRDTDTQYF. The CDR3 DNA sequence: TGTGCCAGCAGACATAGCAACCGTGACACAGATACGCAGTATTTT. The variable domain in full, with the rest retrieved from reference TRBV11-2 and TRBJ2-3, is EAGVAQSPRYKIIEKRQSVAFWCNPISGHATLYWYQQILGQGPKLLIQFQNNGVVDDSQLPKDRFSAERLKGVDSTLKIQPAKLEDSAVYLCASRHSNRDTDTQYFGPGTRLTVL.

This clonotype was counted at least ten times. The chain is built from TRBV4-2 and TRBJ1-1; the D gene is possibly TRBD1 (5 bases). This CDR3 contains 15 residues. V shed 1 base and J shed 1 base, with 10 bases lying between them. From germline, CDR1 is LGHNA and CDR2 YNFKEQ. CDR3 in amino acids: CASSQASQGNTEAFF. The CDR3 region has the DNA TGTGCCAGCAGCCAAGCGAGCCAGGGGAACACTGAAGCTTTCTTT.

This clonotype came up many times. V gene TRBV20-1 combines with J gene TRBJ1-5; D is undetermined. Between the trimmed V and J ends, which lost 4 bases and 7 bases, there was a span of 20 bases. The CDR3 is made up of 15 amino acids. In germline, CDR1 is DFQATT, CDR2 SNEGSKA (reference sequence). CDR3 DNA sequence: TGCAGTGCTACCGTTCCCACCTACTCCACCCAGCCCCAGCATTTT. Amino acids: CSATVPTYSTQPQHF.

Many counts were recorded for this clonotype. The chain combines TRBV10-3 with TRBJ2-1; 7 bases align to TRBD2. The CDR3 is 15 amino acids. Germline V lookup: CDR1 ENHRY, CDR2 SYGVKD. Trimming at V came to 6 bases and at J to 8 bases, leaving 13 bases not matched to a gene. CDR3 region: CAISPGGAGGDEQFF. Written as DNA, the CDR3 is TGTGCCATCAGCCCGGGGGGAGCGGGTGGGGATGAGCAGTTCTTC.

There are many counts of this clonotype. The chain recombines TRBV4-2 with TRBJ2-3, with 15 positions matching TRBD2. The germline CDR1 and CDR2 sequences are LGHNA and YNFKEQ. Trimming at V came to 4 bases and at J to 2 bases, leaving 1 base not matched to a gene. The CDR3 covers 16 residues. CDR3 nucleotides: TGTGCCAGCAGCCGGACTAGCGGGGGGGCCACAGATACGCAGTATTTT. It codes for CASSRTSGGATDTQYF.

This clonotype was seen only a few times. The chain employs TRBV7-6 and TRBJ1-5; perhaps TRBD1 as D (5 bases). Germline V gene sequence: CDR1 SGHVS, CDR2 FNYEAQ. V was trimmed by 5 bases and J by 1 base, leaving 9 bases between them. CDR3 length equals 14 residues. The CDR3 spells CASSEGASNQPQHF. The CDR3 bases are TGTGCCAGCAGCGAAGGGGCCAGCAATCAGCCCCAGCATTTT.

This clonotype was seen ten or more times. CDR3 sequence: CASSQDRVSRGKAFF. The CDR3 DNA reads as TGCGCCAGCAGCCAAGATCGGGTTTCCAGGGGGAAAGCTTTCTTT. The gene calls are TRBV4-1 and TRBJ1-1, with TRBD1 matching over 7 bases. The J segment lost 9 bases and the V segment lost 0 bases, leaving 10 bases of the junction unmatched. The CDR3 contains 15 residues. Germline V gene lookup returns CDR1 MGHRA and CDR2 YSYEKL.

The chain carries TRBV4-2 and TRBJ2-7; D perhaps matches TRBD2 (6 bases). The V end lost 3 bases, the J end lost 4 bases, and 19 bases lay between the germline ends. Germline V gives CDR1 LGHNA, CDR2 YNFKEQ. The CDR3 spans 16 residues. The CDR3 region is CASSQEGPPGRYEQYF. The CDR3 DNA reads as TGTGCCAGCAGCCAGGAGGGCCCACCCGGGCGGTACGAGCAGTACTTC.

To note about this clonotype: Being one base from a much bigger clone, this may be a read error. This rearrangement joins TRBV9 to TRBJ1-1; D uncertain. Germline V gene data show CDR1 as SGDLS and CDR2 as YYNGEE. This CDR3 comprises 16 residues. V gave up 0 bases and J gave up 1 base, with 13 bases separating them. CDR3 residues: CASSVGVRVTNTEAFF. CDR3 sequence (DNA): TGTGCCAGCAGCGTAGGGGTGCGGGTCACGAACACTGAAGCTTTCTTT.

This clonotype showed up just a few times. V is TRBV2 and J is TRBJ1-5, with D perhaps matching TRBD1 (5 bases). Germline CDR1 reads SNHLY; CDR2 reads FYNNEI. The CDR3 is 12 residues long. V lost 6 bases to trimming and J lost 15 bases, with 18 bases between them. The CDR3 DNA is TGTGCCAGCAGGGAAAGGGACGGACCGCCGCATTTT. Protein sequence: CASRERDGPPHF.

The gene calls are TRBV12-3 or TRBV12-4 and TRBJ2-1; D is possibly TRBD1 (6 bases). The CDR3 has 15 residues. Trimming stripped 4 bases from V and 9 bases from J, with 19 bases between. This CDR3 reads CASSYLSDSGGEQFF. The CDR3 bases are TGTGCCAGCAGTTACCTTTCGGACAGTGGCGGTGAGCAGTTCTTC.